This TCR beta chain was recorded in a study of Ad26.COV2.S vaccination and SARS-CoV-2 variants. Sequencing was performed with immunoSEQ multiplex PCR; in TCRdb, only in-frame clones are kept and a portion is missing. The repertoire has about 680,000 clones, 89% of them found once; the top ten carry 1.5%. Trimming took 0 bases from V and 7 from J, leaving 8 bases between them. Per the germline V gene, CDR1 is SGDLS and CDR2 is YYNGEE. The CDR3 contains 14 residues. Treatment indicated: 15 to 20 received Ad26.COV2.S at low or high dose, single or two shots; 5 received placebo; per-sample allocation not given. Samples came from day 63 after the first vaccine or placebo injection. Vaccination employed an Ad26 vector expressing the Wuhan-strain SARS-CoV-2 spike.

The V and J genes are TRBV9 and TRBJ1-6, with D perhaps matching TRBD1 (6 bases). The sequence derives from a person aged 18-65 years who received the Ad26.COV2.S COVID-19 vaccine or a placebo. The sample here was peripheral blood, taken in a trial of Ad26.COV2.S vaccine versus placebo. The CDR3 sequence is CASSVAQGNSPLHF. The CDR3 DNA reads TGTGCCAGCAGCGTAGCGCAGGGGAATTCACCCCTCCACTTT.